These 28 T cell receptor beta chains came from one sample sequenced in a study of shared clonotypes between healthy human individuals. The assay was immunoSEQ multiplex PCR, and TCRdb's table has in-frame clones only and misses some. Among about 1.1 million clones listed, roughly 74% were seen once. Sequenced input: memory CD4+ T cells from PBMCs. Stated subset: CD45RA-negative fraction. Receptor source: a man between 18 and 29 years old in good health. Some clones in this sample may be carry-over from other donors' samples.

This chain connects TRBV7-2 to TRBJ2-5; 8 nucleotides align to TRBD1. Trimming took 5 bases from V and 2 from J; bases not matched to a gene: 7. The CDR3 is made up of 15 amino acids. Germline lookup yields CDR1 SGHTA and CDR2 FQGNSA. The CDR3 DNA is TGTGCCAGCAGCCCAGGGGGCGGGTGGCAAGAGACCCAGTACTTC. This codes for CASSPGGGWQETQYF.

In DNA, the CDR3 is TGTGCCAGCAGCCAGGGACTAGCGGGGACCTCCTACGAGCAGTACTTC. Amino acid sequence: CASSQGLAGTSYEQYF. The chain carries TRBV14 and TRBJ2-7, with TRBD2 matching over 13 bases. V shed 3 bases and J 0 bases; nucleotides not matched to a gene: 2. The CDR3 is 16 amino acids. Germline loops: CDR1 SGHDN, CDR2 FVKESK.

This chain joins TRBV28 and TRBJ2-1; no clear D. Between the trimmed V and J ends, which lost 4 bases and 0 bases, there was a span of 13 bases. Per the germline V gene, CDR1 is MDHEN and CDR2 is SYDVKM. This CDR3 has 16 residues. CDR3 coding DNA: TGTGCCAGCAGTTCTCGACTGAAGAGCTCCTACAATGAGCAGTTCTTC. Its translation is CASSSRLKSSYNEQFF. Variable domain in full (rest from reference TRBV28 and TRBJ2-1): DVKVTQSSRYLVKRTGEKVFLECVQDMDHENMFWYRQDPGLGLRLIYFSYDVKMKEKGDIPEGYSVSREKKERFSLILESASTNQTSMYLCASSSRLKSSYNEQFFGPGTRLTVL.

For this clone: This may be a read error: a much more frequent sequence differs by one nucleotide. V is TRBV28 and J is TRBJ2-3; possible D gene TRBD2, 6 bases. CDR1 and CDR2 (germline): MDHEN, SYDVKM. The CDR3 contains 13 residues. Trimming pared 6 bases from V and 8 bases from J, leaving 15 bases between. CDR3 DNA: TGTGCCAGCAGGGCCAGGACTACCGCTACGCAGTATTTT. This codes for CASRARTTATQYF.

The V call is TRBV29-1, the J call TRBJ1-1; 9 bases agree with TRBD1. V dropped 6 bases and J dropped 1; count of bases not matched to a gene: 6. Germline V lookup: CDR1 SQVTM, CDR2 ANQGSEA. This CDR3 contains 14 residues. CDR3 sequence (DNA): TGCAGCGTCGTTACAGGGGGCTCGAACACTGAAGCTTTCTTT. Its translation is CSVVTGGSNTEAFF.

This clone was counted many times. The J gene is TRBJ2-2, the V gene TRBV5-1; the D gene is possibly TRBD2 (5 bases). CDR1 SGHRS and CDR2 YFSETQ come from the germline V gene. Trimming removed 1 base at V and 6 bases at J, with 10 bases between. This CDR3 is 14 amino acids long. The CDR3 nucleotides are TGCGCCAGCAGCTTGTGGGGAGCTGCCGGGGAGCTGTTTTTT. Encoded protein: CASSLWGAAGELFF.

This chain connects TRBV7-2 to TRBJ1-2; D possibly corresponds to TRBD1 (5 bases). The CDR3 contains 13 residues. In germline, CDR1 is SGHTA, CDR2 FQGNSA. The V end was cut by 1 base, the J end by 10 bases, with 13 bases between. The CDR3 sequence: CASSLGDSLSYTF. Written as DNA, the CDR3 is TGTGCCAGCAGCTTAGGCGACAGCCTTTCCTACACCTTC.

Worth noting for this clone: Additional DNA sequences in this sample encode the identical CDR3. V gene TRBV6-1 combines with J gene TRBJ2-1; D remains unclear. In germline, CDR1 is MNHNS, CDR2 SASEGT. Between the trimmed V and J ends, which lost 3 bases and 3 bases, there was a span of 3 bases. The length of the CDR3 is 12 residues. The CDR3 here is CASSERYNEQFF. Written as DNA, the CDR3 is TGTGCCAGCAGTGAGCGCTACAATGAGCAGTTCTTC.

The chain recombines TRBV4-1 with TRBJ2-3; D may be TRBD2 (6 bases). V gave up 4 bases and J gave up 2 bases, with 34 bases separating them. Germline V gene sequence: CDR1 MGHRA, CDR2 YSYEKL. The CDR3 runs to 22 residues. This chain's CDR3 is CASSPRFPGLLRSRGLTDTQYF. Here the CDR3 DNA reads TGCGCCAGCAGCCCAAGATTTCCGGGACTCCTCCGATCTAGAGGACTCACAGATACGCAGTATTTT.

The chain is built from TRBV7-9 and TRBJ2-2, with D perhaps being TRBD1 or TRBD2 (6 bases each). The CDR3 covers 15 residues. CDR1 is SEHNR, CDR2 FQNEAQ, per germline (reference sequence). The germline V and J ends were trimmed by 1 base and 6 bases, with 12 bases remaining between them. The CDR3 DNA reads as TGTGCCAGCAGCTTAGGGGGGCGACTAGCCGGGGAGCTGTTTTTT. Its protein is CASSLGGRLAGELFF.

This sequence joins TRBV7-3 and TRBJ1-1, with TRBD1 identical over 9 bases. The CDR3 has 18 residues. With V trimmed by 1 base and J by 6 bases, 15 bases remained unmatched. Per germline, CDR1 SGHTA and CDR2 FQGTGA. The CDR3 protein is CASSLRALTGTGFSEAFF. CDR3 nucleotides: TGTGCCAGCAGCTTAAGAGCCTTGACAGGGACAGGGTTCTCTGAAGCTTTCTTT. Supplemented by reference TRBV7-3 and TRBJ1-1, the full variable domain reads GAGVSQTPSNKVTEKGKYVELRCDPISGHTALYWYRQSLGQGPEFLIYFQGTGAADDSGLPNDRFFAVRPEGSVSTLKIQRTERGDSAVYLCASSLRALTGTGFSEAFFGQGTRLTVV.

The chain combines TRBV5-1 with TRBJ1-2; D is uncertain. CDR3 length: 14 amino acids. The germline gives CDR1 SGHRS, CDR2 YFSETQ. Trimming took 3 bases from V and 7 from J, leaving 16 bases between them. This CDR3 reads CASSWLDSGLGYTF. CDR3 nucleotides: TGCGCCAGCAGCTGGCTGGACTCTGGACTTGGCTACACCTTC. The full variable domain, rest sourced from reference TRBV5-1 and TRBJ1-2, is KAGVTQTPRYLIKTRGQQVTLSCSPISGHRSVSWYQQTPGQGLQFLFEYFSETQRNKGNFPGRFSGRQFSNSRSEMNVSTLELGDSALYLCASSWLDSGLGYTFGSGTRLTVV.

The chain has TRBV19 and TRBJ2-2, with TRBD2 identical over 14 bases. The germline CDR1 and CDR2 sequences are LNHDA and SQIVND (reference sequence). The CDR3 loop spans 14 amino acids. The V segment lost 9 bases and the J segment 6 bases; nucleotides outside the gene matches: 3. The CDR3 DNA follows: TGTGCCAGCCGGACTAGCGGGAGGTCCGGGGAGCTGTTTTTT. This codes for CASRTSGRSGELFF.

This clone has just a few counts. V is TRBV19 and J is TRBJ2-7; D might be TRBD2 (6 bases). The CDR3 extends over 13 amino acids. Germline V lookup: CDR1 LNHDA, CDR2 SQIVND (reference sequence). Trimming stripped 3 bases from V and 6 bases from J, with 12 bases between. The CDR3 DNA sequence: TGTGCCAGTAGTATCCCCGGGAGAGCCGAGCAGTACTTC. Protein sequence: CASSIPGRAEQYF.

The chain employs TRBV28 and TRBJ1-1; 9 bases are shared with TRBD1. The CDR3 is 17 residues long. V was pared by 7 bases and J by 1 base, with 13 bases of the junction left unmatched. The germline V gene has CDR1 MDHEN and CDR2 SYDVKM. Written as DNA, the CDR3 is TGTGCCAGCAAATCCAGGACAGGGGATGTTCGGAACACTGAAGCTTTCTTT. Translating it yields CASKSRTGDVRNTEAFF.

This rearrangement joins TRBV10-3 to TRBJ1-5; D call uncertain. CDR3 length equals 14 residues. The V end was cut by 4 bases, the J end by 7 bases, with 14 bases between. The germline V gene encodes CDR1 ENHRY and CDR2 SYGVKD. The CDR3 spells CAISVSGISQPQHF. The CDR3 region has the DNA TGTGCCATCAGTGTCAGCGGTATCAGCCAGCCCCAGCATTTT.

This clone was seen once. V gene TRBV11-3 combines with J gene TRBJ2-3, with 7 bases matching TRBD1. The J segment lost 1 base and the V segment lost 1 base, leaving 2 bases of the junction unmatched. CDR1 is SGHNT, CDR2 YENEEA, per germline. The CDR3 has 15 amino acids. CDR3 residues: CASSLGTGGTDTQYF. CDR3 sequence (DNA): TGTGCCAGCAGCTTAGGAACAGGGGGCACAGATACGCAGTATTTT.

The gene calls are TRBV7-9 and TRBJ1-3; tentative D call: TRBD1 (5 bases). CDR1 is SEHNR, CDR2 FQNEAQ, per germline (reference sequence). V lost 2 bases and J 0 bases, leaving 17 bases between the germline ends. CDR3 length: 18 amino acids. DNA for the CDR3: TGTGCCAGCAGCTTACGGGGCGGAACCCCCTACTCTGGAAACACCATATATTTT. This codes for CASSLRGGTPYSGNTIYF.

Details on this clone: Additional DNA sequences in this sample encode the identical CDR3. This sequence joins TRBV6-5 and TRBJ1-1; D is uncertain. This CDR3 has 13 residues. The V end was cut by 6 bases, the J end by 0 bases, with 8 bases between. The germline V gene has CDR1 MNHEY and CDR2 SVGAGI. The CDR3 region is CASSPALNTEAFF. The CDR3 DNA is TGTGCCAGCAGCCCCGCCCTGAACACTGAAGCTTTCTTT.

The chain joins TRBV7-9 to TRBJ2-7, with unresolved D. Per the germline V gene, CDR1 is SEHNR and CDR2 is FQNEAQ (reference sequence). The CDR3 runs 18 residues. Trimming shortened V by 6 bases and J by 0 bases, and 24 bases separated the two germline ends. Here the CDR3 DNA reads TGTGCCAGCAGTCCTTCGGGCCACCCACCGGGCCGCTCCTACGAGCAGTACTTC. This translates into CASSPSGHPPGRSYEQYF.

J is TRBJ1-1 and V is TRBV7-2; D ambiguous. There are 15 residues in the CDR3. Germline CDR1 and CDR2: SGHTA and FQGNSA. With 1 base removed from V and 5 bases from J, the gap between germline ends came to 14 bases. Here the CDR3 reads CASSLESLGGTEAFF. As DNA, the CDR3 is TGTGCCAGCAGCTTAGAGTCTCTGGGAGGAACTGAAGCTTTCTTT.

V is TRBV20-1 and J is TRBJ2-7; TRBD1 is a possible D gene (5 bases). Germline V gene lookup returns CDR1 DFQATT and CDR2 SNEGSKA (reference sequence). This CDR3 region has 11 residues. This CDR3 reads CRGIRGYEQYF. For the CDR3, the DNA is TGCAGAGGTATTAGGGGTTACGAGCAGTACTTC.

The V gene is TRBV6-5, the J gene TRBJ2-7, with a possible D match to TRBD1 (5 bases). The CDR3 runs to 15 residues. Germline CDR1 is MNHEY and CDR2 is SVGAGI. Trimming stripped 5 bases from V and 0 bases from J, with 14 bases between. The CDR3 here is CASSAVATASYEQYF. In nucleotides, the CDR3 is TGTGCCAGCAGTGCCGTCGCGACAGCCTCCTACGAGCAGTACTTC.

The genes are TRBV11-3 and TRBJ2-7, with TRBD2 matching over 12 bases. CDR1 SGHNT and CDR2 YENEEA come from the germline V gene. The ends lost 5 bases at V and 4 bases at J; junction bases unmatched: 6. The CDR3 length is 15 residues. Written as DNA, the CDR3 is TGTGCCAGCAGCCCGACTAGCGGGAGACTATACGAGCAGTACTTC. Translated: CASSPTSGRLYEQYF.

The rearrangement links TRBV11-1 to TRBJ2-2; no firm D call. The V gene's germline CDR1 is SGHAT and CDR2 FQDESV (reference sequence). CDR3 size: 15 residues. Trimming removed 8 bases at V and 0 bases at J, with 13 bases between. The CDR3 loop reads CASRLELANTGELFF. The CDR3, as DNA: TGTGCCAGCCGCCTTGAGCTAGCGAACACCGGGGAGCTGTTTTTT.

The chain couples TRBV28 to TRBJ1-3, with TRBD1 as a possible D gene (6 bases). Germline V gene lookup returns CDR1 MDHEN and CDR2 SYDVKM. V lost 6 bases to trimming and J lost 1 base, with 10 bases between them. This CDR3 has 14 amino acids. CDR3 residues: CASSPGVSGNTIYF. The CDR3 coding sequence is TGTGCCAGCAGCCCAGGGGTATCTGGAAACACCATATATTTT.

The V gene is TRBV1, the J gene TRBJ1-3. TRBV1 has pseudogene status. This CDR3 region has 14 residues. The CDR3 region has the DNA TGCACCAGCAGCCATATGAAGCCTGGAAACACCATATATTTT. Its translation is CTSSHMKPGNTIYF.

This clone appeared a single time. J is TRBJ1-3 and V is TRBV14; no clear D. The V and J ends lost 1 base and 0 bases respectively, with 16 bases between them. The germline gives CDR1 SGHDN, CDR2 FVKESK. CDR3 size: 18 residues. The CDR3: CASSQAKKQINSGNTIYF. The CDR3 bases are TGTGCCAGCAGCCAAGCGAAAAAACAGATAAACTCTGGAAACACCATATATTTT.